The entry that follows covers one T cell receptor (beta chain) sequence. This clonotype was picked up many times. Which antigen it targets is not known. Base qualities are missing; no much larger clone stands one base away. The data originate from a study of T-cell reconstitution after alpha-beta-depleted transplantation in children (dated by TCRdb to about 2016). Concerning the study at large: Using TCR repertoire profiling, the study followed T-cell immune reconstitution in a quantitative way in children after TCRalphabeta/CD19-depleted allogeneic hematopoietic cell transplantation.

The treatment or condition label for this specimen denotes: allogeneic hematopoietic cell transplantation with graft depleted of TCRalphabeta T cells and CD19 B cells. The children who served as transplant recipients had been given grafts of TCRalphabeta/CD19-depleted allogeneic hematopoietic cells. Broader findings and caveats from the paper: About two months after transplant, the apparently early recovery of alphabetaT-cell counts reportedly depended on just several hundred clones that had expanded rapidly and came from non-depleted graft cells. Over the following months the frequencies of hyperexpanded clones went down, and after one year T-cell counts and TCRbeta diversity were mostly credited to newly produced T cells. In some patients, the high TCRbeta diversity seen at day 60 was put down to recipient T cells and intrathymic progenitors that had survived conditioning.

The library was made by PCR. TCRdb records Illumina HiSeq 2500 as the sequencer. Molecular barcoding was employed in the preparation of TCR libraries, with unique molecular identifiers being used to normalize TCRbeta repertoire quantification. TCRdb passed the public sequencing reads through fastp at Q25 and MiXCR, retaining productive beta sequences. When rows share a CDR3 protein, they turn into one entry using the most common DNA and genes. This sample has roughly 120,000 distinct CDR3 sequences in its table, and approximately 22% of those were observed once. The top ten constitute 10% to 13% of the sample. V lost 6 bases and J lost 0 bases; the stretch between them is 9 bases long. From the cysteine through the phenylalanine, the CDR3 covers 13 amino acids. This entry keeps only the CDR3 DNA: 39 bases, framed from base 1. From a lookup of the germline V gene, CDR1 and CDR2 are SGHDT and YYEEEE.

The TCR was taken from a male patient aged 2 to 10 who had a stem cell transplant for chronic granulomatous disease, so the T cells may come from the graft donor. The chain uses TRBV5-6 and TRBJ2-5; the D gene is unclear. The sequences come from PBMCs, mostly from graft donor cells, collected 180 days after TCRalphabeta/CD19-depleted stem cell transplant. The CDR3 region has the sequence CASTIWYQETQYF. The DNA sequence is given as TGTGCCAGCACCATTTGGTACCAAGAGACCCAGTACTTC.